These 19 T cell receptor beta chains came from one sample sequenced in a study of cytomegalovirus exposure and HLA in healthy donors. The primer mix had 60 Vbeta and 13 Jbeta primers. Repertoires were generated with immunoSEQ multiplex PCR, while TCRdb's copy carries only in-frame clones and drops some. The repertoire holds about 54,000 clones, with more than 70% as singletons. The material sequenced was PBMCs. The receptors stem from a woman aged 18-29 years in good health and CMV-seronegative.

This chain uses TRBV28 with TRBJ1-1; 9 bases agree with TRBD1. J gave up 3 bases and V 6 bases, and 8 bases lay outside the gene matches. Germline V lookup: CDR1 MDHEN, CDR2 SYDVKM. The CDR3 length is 15 residues. The CDR3 region has the DNA TGTGCCAGCAGAACACCGACAGGGGGGGACACTGAAGCTTTCTTT. This encodes CASRTPTGGDTEAFF.

CDR3 loop: CASSLASAGGYNEQFF. CDR3 nucleotides: TGCGCCAGCAGCTTGGCCTCCGCGGGAGGGTACAATGAGCAGTTCTTC. The gene calls are TRBV5-1 and TRBJ2-1, with TRBD2 matching 9 bases. Germline V CDR1 and CDR2: SGHRS, YFSETQ. After removal of 0 bases from V and 4 bases from J, the junction contained 5 bases not matched to a gene. This CDR3 is built from 16 residues.

This sequence joins TRBV6-6 and TRBJ2-7; 12 nucleotides match TRBD1. The CDR3 runs to 16 residues. V shed 2 bases, J shed 6 bases, and the junction held 8 bases outside the gene matches. Germline V gene sequence: CDR1 MNHNY, CDR2 SVGAGI (reference sequence). The CDR3 loop reads CASSYARGTGGGEQYF. The DNA of the CDR3 is TGTGCCAGCAGTTACGCACGGGGGACAGGGGGCGGCGAGCAGTACTTC.

The genes are TRBV18 and TRBJ2-7; tentatively, D is TRBD2 (6 bases). The CDR3 is made up of 15 amino acids. Germline CDR1 KGHSH, CDR2 LQKENI. Trimming stripped 3 bases from V and 6 bases from J, with 18 bases between. The CDR3 sequence is CASSPPGLAPTEQYF. The CDR3 DNA follows: TGTGCCAGCTCACCCCCCGGCCTAGCGCCGACCGAGCAGTACTTC. The full variable domain, in which reference TRBV18 and TRBJ2-7 provide the parts outside the CDR3, is NAGVMQNPRHLVRRRGQEARLRCSPMKGHSHVYWYRQLPEEGLKFMVYLQKENIIDESGMPKERFSAEFPKEGPSILRIQQVVRGDSAAYFCASSPPGLAPTEQYFGPGTRLTVT.

V usage is TRBV19 and J usage is TRBJ2-1; TRBD2 might be the D (5 bases). There are 14 residues in the CDR3. Germline V lookup: CDR1 LNHDA, CDR2 SQIVND (reference sequence). Trimming removed 3 bases at V and 0 bases at J, with 6 bases between. CDR3 bases: TGTGCCAGTAGTATGGCGGGCTCCTACAATGAGCAGTTCTTC. It specifies CASSMAGSYNEQFF.

This clone was seen only once. This chain joins TRBV19 and TRBJ2-1; 10 positions agree with TRBD2. V lost 3 bases, J lost 5 bases, and 7 bases stayed unmatched. CDR3 size: 16 residues. Per germline, CDR1 LNHDA and CDR2 SQIVND (reference sequence). The CDR3 bases are TGTGCCAGTAGTATGTTTCGACTAGCGGGTGACAATGAGCAGTTCTTC. As protein: CASSMFRLAGDNEQFF.

This clone was picked up a small number of times. This sequence joins TRBV6-1 and TRBJ2-5; 9 bases match TRBD2. V lost 7 bases and J lost 5; bases outside the gene matches: 8. CDR3 size: 14 residues. Germline V gene lookup returns CDR1 MNHNS and CDR2 SASEGT. Here the CDR3 reads CASNIAGVVETQYF. CDR3 bases: TGTGCCAGCAATATAGCGGGAGTGGTGGAGACCCAGTACTTC.

The rearrangement joins TRBV5-1 to TRBJ2-1, with TRBD2 matching over 14 bases. Germline CDR1 and CDR2: SGHRS and YFSETQ. This CDR3 has 17 residues. After removal of 4 bases from V and 2 bases from J, the junction contained 5 bases not matched to a gene. In DNA, the CDR3 is TGCGCCAGCAGCGGGGGACTAGCGGGAGCAGCCTACAATGAGCAGTTCTTC. Protein: CASSGGLAGAAYNEQFF.

The chain carries TRBV14 and TRBJ2-1; 8 nucleotides align to TRBD2. Germline V gene sequence: CDR1 SGHDN, CDR2 FVKESK. Unmatched junction bases numbered 11, after V lost 4 bases and J lost 9 bases. The length of the CDR3 is 15 residues. This chain's CDR3 is CASSPSGRKSGEQFF. DNA of the CDR3: TGTGCCAGCAGCCCGAGCGGGAGAAAGTCAGGTGAGCAGTTCTTC.

This clone was recorded a few times. CDR3 nucleotide sequence: TGTGCCTGGACCCGGGACAGTGGTACGGCGGAGCAGTACTTC. Translation: CAWTRDSGTAEQYF. The genes are TRBV30 and TRBJ2-7, with 7 bases lining up with TRBD1. Trimming at V came to 4 bases and at J to 7 bases, leaving 13 bases not matched to a gene. The CDR3 spans 14 residues. Germline V lookup: CDR1 GTSNPN, CDR2 SVGIG (reference sequence).

CDR3 in DNA: TGTGCCAGCAGCCCGGGGGGGTTTTTTAATCAGCCCCAGCATTTT. Its protein is CASSPGGFFNQPQHF. The chain links TRBV28 to TRBJ1-5; TRBD1 is a possible D gene (5 bases). Trimming stripped 6 bases from V and 4 bases from J, with 16 bases between. The length of the CDR3 is 15 residues. CDR1 and CDR2 (germline): MDHEN, SYDVKM. The full variable domain, with the rest looked up from reference TRBV28 and TRBJ1-5, is DVKVTQSSRYLVKRTGEKVFLECVQDMDHENMFWYRQDPGLGLRLIYFSYDVKMKEKGDIPEGYSVSREKKERFSLILESASTNQTSMYLCASSPGGFFNQPQHFGDGTRLSIL.

The J gene is TRBJ1-2, the V gene TRBV7-8, with D tentatively TRBD1 (6 bases). Germline V lookup: CDR1 SGHVS, CDR2 FQNEAQ. Trimming took 3 bases from V and 2 from J, leaving 16 bases between them. The CDR3 contains 16 residues. CDR3 sequence (DNA): TGTGCCAGCAGCTTGGGGGCCGTCACAGGGAACTATGGCTACACCTTC. Encoded protein: CASSLGAVTGNYGYTF.

This chain uses TRBV11-2 with TRBJ2-2, with TRBD2 matching over 8 bases. The germline CDR1 and CDR2 sequences are SGHAT and FQNNGV. The V and J ends lost 1 base and 0 bases, in that order; junction bases with no gene match: 1. This CDR3 region has 16 residues. The CDR3 reads CASSLALAANTGELFF. The CDR3 DNA is TGTGCCAGCAGCTTAGCACTAGCGGCGAACACCGGGGAGCTGTTTTTT. Complete variable domain (other parts from reference TRBV11-2 and TRBJ2-2): EAGVAQSPRYKIIEKRQSVAFWCNPISGHATLYWYQQILGQGPKLLIQFQNNGVVDDSQLPKDRFSAERLKGVDSTLKIQPAKLEDSAVYLCASSLALAANTGELFFGEGSRLTVL.

The rearrangement links TRBV10-2 to TRBJ2-7; 8 bases fit TRBD2. The V gene end was trimmed by 3 bases and the J gene end by 4 bases; junction bases not matched to a gene: 5. Germline lookup yields CDR1 WSHSY and CDR2 SAAADI. This CDR3 is built from 14 residues. This CDR3 is CASSDSASGYEQYF. The CDR3 bases are TGCGCCAGCAGTGATTCAGCTAGCGGGTACGAGCAGTACTTC.

V is TRBV6-5 and J is TRBJ2-7, with TRBD1 matching 7 bases. Germline V gene sequence: CDR1 MNHEY, CDR2 SVGAGI. The CDR3 length is 14 residues. The V segment lost 5 bases and the J segment 5 bases; nucleotides outside the gene matches: 9. The CDR3 DNA is TGTGCCAGCAGTCTACCCGACAGGGACCACGAGCAGTACTTC. Residues: CASSLPDRDHEQYF.

This clone was seen just once. CDR3 nucleotide sequence: TGTGCCGCTGACAGGGGACGGGATTTTCAGCAGTACTTC. Translating gives CAADRGRDFQQYF. V usage is TRBV30 and J usage is TRBJ2-7; 8 bases are shared with TRBD1. Looked up from germline, CDR1 is GTSNPN and CDR2 is SVGIG (reference sequence). There are 13 residues in the CDR3. Unmatched junction bases numbered 14, after V lost 8 bases and J lost 8 bases.

This rearrangement joins TRBV4-2 to TRBJ2-5; 9 nucleotides match TRBD2. This CDR3 region has 16 residues. The V segment lost 2 bases and the J segment 0 bases; nucleotides outside the gene matches: 4. Per the germline V gene, CDR1 is LGHNA and CDR2 is YNFKEQ. In DNA form, the CDR3 reads TGTGCCAGCAGCCAAAAAACTAGCGGGTACCAAGAGACCCAGTACTTC. Translated, it gives CASSQKTSGYQETQYF.

Here the CDR3 DNA reads TGCAGCGTTGAAGTTCAGACAGGACCCAATGAGCAGTTCTTC. Amino acid sequence: CSVEVQTGPNEQFF. This rearrangement joins TRBV29-1 to TRBJ2-1; D perhaps matches TRBD1 (6 bases). There are 14 residues in the CDR3. V lost 1 base to trimming and J lost 6 bases, with 13 bases between them. Germline CDR1 and CDR2: SQVTM and ANQGSEA.

The genes are TRBV13 and TRBJ1-6, with TRBD1 identical over 10 bases. In germline, CDR1 is PRHDT, CDR2 FYEKMQ (reference sequence). This CDR3 contains 16 residues. The V gene end was trimmed by 5 bases and the J gene end by 7 bases; junction bases not matched to a gene: 8. CDR3 sequence reads: CASSPGTGDGNSPLHF. CDR3 sequence (DNA): TGTGCCAGCAGCCCCGGGACAGGGGATGGAAATTCACCCCTCCACTTT.